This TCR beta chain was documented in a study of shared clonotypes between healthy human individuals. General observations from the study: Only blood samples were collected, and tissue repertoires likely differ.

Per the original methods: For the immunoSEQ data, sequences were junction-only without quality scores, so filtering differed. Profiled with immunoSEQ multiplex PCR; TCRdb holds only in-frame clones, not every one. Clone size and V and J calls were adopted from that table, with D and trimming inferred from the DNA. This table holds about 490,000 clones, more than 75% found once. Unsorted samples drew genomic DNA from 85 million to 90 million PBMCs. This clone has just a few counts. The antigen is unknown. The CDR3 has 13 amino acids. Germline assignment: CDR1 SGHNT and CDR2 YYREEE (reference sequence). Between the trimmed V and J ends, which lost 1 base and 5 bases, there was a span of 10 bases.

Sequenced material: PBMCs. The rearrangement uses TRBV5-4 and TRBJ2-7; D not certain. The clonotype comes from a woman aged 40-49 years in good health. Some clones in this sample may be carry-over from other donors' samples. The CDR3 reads CASSLSQAHEQYF. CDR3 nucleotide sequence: TGTGCCAGCAGCTTGAGCCAAGCGCACGAGCAGTACTTC. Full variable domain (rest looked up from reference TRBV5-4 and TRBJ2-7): ETGVTQSPTHLIKTRGQQVTLRCSSQSGHNTVSWYQQALGQGPQFIFQYYREEENGRGNFPPRFSGLQFPNYSSELNVNALELDDSALYLCASSLSQAHEQYFGPGTRLTVT.